This T cell receptor beta chain was sequenced for a study of shared T cell receptors in the human thymus. The V and J ends lost 1 base and 1 base, in that order; junction bases with no gene match: 4. CDR1 is MGHRA, CDR2 YSYEKL, per germline. This CDR3 spans 18 amino acids. The method was immunoSEQ multiplex PCR; TCRdb's version includes in-frame clones alone and lacks a portion of them. The data contain 540,000 or so clones, around 78% of them singletons. A further study also used this sample, focusing on human thymus T cells. That study adds: Infants, healthy and Finnish, who were having corrective surgery for congenital heart defects served as donors. Thymus was obtained from resections taken during corrective heart surgery. Biased V and J segment usage appeared in thymus and peripheral blood. There were highly overlapping thymic repertoires among unrelated individuals, as related research reported.

The clonotype was recovered from a boy under three years old with a congenital heart defect. The chain recombines TRBV4-1 with TRBJ2-1, with 13 nucleotides matching TRBD2. Sequenced input: thymocytes. CDR3 nucleotides: TGCGCCAGCAGCCAAGGGACTAGCGGGAGCGGGTCCTACAATGAGCAGTTCTTC. Translated, it gives CASSQGTSGSGSYNEQFF.